The source of this T cell receptor beta chain is a study of T cells after yellow fever vaccination. Study at large: Sorting on CD3, CD45RA, CCR7 and CD95 yielded EM, EMRA, CM and Tscm memory subsets.

This clonotype occurred many times. Via MiXCR, TCRdb re-called the 5' RACE reads, giving one row per CDR3 protein. The data show around 31,000 distinct CDR3 sequences, roughly 10% seen once. Study-wide findings and caveats: Sorted memory subsets on day 0 lacked detectable levels of almost all vaccine-responding clonotypes.

V lost 5 bases, J lost 7 bases, and 4 bases stayed unmatched. Germline V gene data show CDR1 as SGHAT and CDR2 as FQNNGV. CDR3 length: 14 amino acids. The sample was PBMCs, either bulk or a sorted T-cell subset (CD4+, CD8+, memory, or dextramer-sorted; not recorded which), taken approximately 16 days after the first yellow fever vaccination. The J gene is TRBJ2-5, the V gene TRBV11-2; TRBD2 matches at 13 bases. This TCR was recovered from a man younger than 30 who received the YFV17D yellow fever vaccine. CDR3 DNA: TGTGCCAGCAGCACTAGCGGGGGGGCGGGGACCCAGTACTTC. This translates into CASSTSGGAGTQYF.